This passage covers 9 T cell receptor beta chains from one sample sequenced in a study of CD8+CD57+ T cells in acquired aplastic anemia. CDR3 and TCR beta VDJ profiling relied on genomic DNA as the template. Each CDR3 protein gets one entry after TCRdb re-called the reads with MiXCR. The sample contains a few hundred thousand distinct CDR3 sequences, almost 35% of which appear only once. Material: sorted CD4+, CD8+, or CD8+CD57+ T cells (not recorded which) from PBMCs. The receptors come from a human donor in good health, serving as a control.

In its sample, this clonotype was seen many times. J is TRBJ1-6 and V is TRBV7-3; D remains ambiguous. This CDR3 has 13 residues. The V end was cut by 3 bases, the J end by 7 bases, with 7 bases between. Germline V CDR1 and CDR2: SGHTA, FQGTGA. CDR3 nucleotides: TGTGCCAGCAGCTTTAGCTTAAATTCACCCCTCCACTTT. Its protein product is CASSFSLNSPLHF. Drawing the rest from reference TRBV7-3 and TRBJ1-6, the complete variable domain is GAGVSQTPSNKVTEKGKYVELRCDPISGHTALYWYRQSLGQGPEFLIYFQGTGAADDSGLPNDRFFAVRPEGSVSTLKIQRTERGDSAVYLCASSFSLNSPLHFGNGTRLTVT.

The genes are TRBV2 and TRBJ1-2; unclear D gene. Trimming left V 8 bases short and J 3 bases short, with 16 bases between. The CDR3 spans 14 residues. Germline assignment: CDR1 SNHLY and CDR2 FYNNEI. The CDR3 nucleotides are TGTGCCAGCTCACTATCGAACACCTACTATGGCTACACCTTC. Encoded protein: CASSLSNTYYGYTF.

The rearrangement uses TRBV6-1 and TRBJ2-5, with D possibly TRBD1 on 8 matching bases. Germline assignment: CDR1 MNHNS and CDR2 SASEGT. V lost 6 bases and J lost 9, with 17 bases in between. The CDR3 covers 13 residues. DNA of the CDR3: TGTGCCAGCAGAGCAGACAGGGGAGGGCCCCAGTACTTC. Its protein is CASRADRGGPQYF.

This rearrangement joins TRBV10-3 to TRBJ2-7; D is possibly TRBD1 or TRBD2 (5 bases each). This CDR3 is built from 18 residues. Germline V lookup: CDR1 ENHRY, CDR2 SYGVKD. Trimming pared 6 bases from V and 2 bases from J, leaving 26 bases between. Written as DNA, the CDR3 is TGTGCCATCAGCGACTCTTGGGGCAGCTTGGCCGGGGCCTACGAGCAGTACTTC. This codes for CAISDSWGSLAGAYEQYF.

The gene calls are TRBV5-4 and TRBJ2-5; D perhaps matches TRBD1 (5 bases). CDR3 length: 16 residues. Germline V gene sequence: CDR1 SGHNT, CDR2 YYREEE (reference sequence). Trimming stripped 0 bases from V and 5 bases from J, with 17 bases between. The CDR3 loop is CASSLDRTTWLETQYF. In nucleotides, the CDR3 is TGTGCCAGCAGCTTGGACAGGACGACGTGGTTGGAGACCCAGTACTTC.

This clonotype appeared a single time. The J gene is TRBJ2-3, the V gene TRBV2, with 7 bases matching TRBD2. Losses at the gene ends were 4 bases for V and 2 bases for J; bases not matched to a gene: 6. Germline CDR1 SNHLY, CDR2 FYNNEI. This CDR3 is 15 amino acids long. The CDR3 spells CASSAASGYTDTQYF. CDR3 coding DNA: TGTGCCAGCAGTGCGGCTAGCGGATACACAGATACGCAGTATTTT.

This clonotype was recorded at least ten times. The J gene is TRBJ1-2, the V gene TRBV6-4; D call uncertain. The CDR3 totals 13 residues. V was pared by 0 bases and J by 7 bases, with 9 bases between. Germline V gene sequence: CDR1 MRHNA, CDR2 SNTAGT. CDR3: CASSDSRHGGYTF. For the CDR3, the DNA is TGTGCCAGCAGTGACTCGAGACATGGTGGCTACACCTTC.

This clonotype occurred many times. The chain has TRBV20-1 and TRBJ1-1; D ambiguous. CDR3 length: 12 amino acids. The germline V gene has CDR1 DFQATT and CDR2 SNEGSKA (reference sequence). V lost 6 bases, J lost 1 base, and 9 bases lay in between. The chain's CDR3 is CSAYDQNTEAFF. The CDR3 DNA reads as TGCAGTGCGTATGACCAGAACACTGAAGCTTTCTTT.

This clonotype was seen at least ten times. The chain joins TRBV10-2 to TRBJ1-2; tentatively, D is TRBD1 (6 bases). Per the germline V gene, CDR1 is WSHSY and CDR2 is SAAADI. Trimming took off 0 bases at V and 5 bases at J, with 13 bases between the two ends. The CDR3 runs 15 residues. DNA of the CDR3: TGCGCCAGCAGTGAGTCCGGGGGGACATCGTATGGCTACACCTTC. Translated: CASSESGGTSYGYTF.